Listed below are T cell receptor beta chains from one sample, sequenced in a study of type 1 regulatory T cells. These TCRs' antigens remain unknown. MiXCR was run by TCRdb on the reads, yielding one entry per CDR3 protein. The sample includes roughly 68,000 distinct CDR3 sequences, about three fifths of them seen just once. The sequenced material came from cultured T cells, either the whole culture or a sorted T cell fraction (not recorded which). These receptors came from a human donor in good health. Both conserved end residues are part of each CDR3. The order of the fields is clone size, J gene, CDR3 length, D gene, V gene, CDR3 protein, CDR3 DNA. The D gene is left open where the match is weak. A row's size may be missing; if present it is once, few, many or a size class.

abundance: -
j_gene: TRBJ1-5
len: 17
d_gene: -
v_gene: TRBV7-2
CDR3aa: CASSPRPSEVVNQPQHF
CDR3nt: TGTGCCAGCAGCCCCCGCCCTTCAGAGGTAGTGAATCAGCCCCAGCATTTT

abundance: -
j_gene: TRBJ2-2
len: 17
d_gene: TRBD2
v_gene: TRBV27
CDR3aa: CASSLRLTSGNTGELFF
CDR3nt: TGTGCCAGCAGTCTCCGCCTCACTAGCGGGAACACCGGGGAGCTGTTTTTT

abundance: -
j_gene: TRBJ2-1
len: 19
d_gene: TRBD1
v_gene: TRBV4-3
CDR3aa: CASSQAPPSGGPIIYEQFF
CDR3nt: TGCGCCAGCAGCCAAGCCCCACCATCAGGGGGCCCCATAATATACGAGCAGTTCTTC

abundance: -
j_gene: TRBJ2-3
len: 13
d_gene: -
v_gene: TRBV20-1
CDR3aa: CSARTGKTDTQYF
CDR3nt: TGCAGTGCTCGTACAGGGAAGACAGATACGCAGTATTTT

abundance: -
j_gene: TRBJ2-1
len: 20
d_gene: TRBD2
v_gene: TRBV4-1
CDR3aa: CASSPPLKSLAGVSYNEQFF
CDR3nt: TGCGCCAGCAGCCCGCCCCTTAAGTCCTTAGCGGGAGTATCCTACAATGAGCAGTTCTTC

abundance: -
j_gene: TRBJ1-5
len: 17
d_gene: -
v_gene: TRBV6-1
CDR3aa: CASSESQMAGSNQPQHF
CDR3nt: TGTGCCAGCAGTGAGTCCCAGATGGCCGGAAGCAATCAGCCCCAGCATTTT

abundance: -
j_gene: TRBJ2-7
len: 17
d_gene: TRBD1
v_gene: TRBV6-2/TRBV6-3
CDR3aa: CASSYSHDRAGNYEQYF
CDR3nt: TGTGCCAGCAGTTACTCCCACGACAGGGCCGGTAACTACGAGCAGTACTTC

abundance: -
j_gene: TRBJ2-5
len: 13
d_gene: -
v_gene: TRBV7-7
CDR3aa: CASSLRGVETQYF
CDR3nt: TGTGCCAGCAGCTTAAGGGGTGTGGAGACCCAGTACTTC

abundance: -
j_gene: TRBJ2-5
len: 15
d_gene: TRBD1
v_gene: TRBV27
CDR3aa: CASSLFWDSQETQYF
CDR3nt: TGTGCCAGCAGTTTATTCTGGGACAGTCAAGAGACCCAGTACTTC

abundance: few
j_gene: TRBJ2-2
len: 15
d_gene: -
v_gene: TRBV20-1
CDR3aa: CSAYQTGAKTGELFF
CDR3nt: TGCAGTGCCTACCAGACGGGAGCAAAGACCGGGGAGCTGTTTTTT

abundance: -
j_gene: TRBJ2-2
len: 16
d_gene: TRBD2
v_gene: TRBV7-2
CDR3aa: CASSLAPSGNTGELFF
CDR3nt: TGTGCCAGCAGCTTAGCGCCTAGCGGAAACACCGGGGAGCTGTTTTTT

abundance: -
j_gene: TRBJ1-1
len: 14
d_gene: TRBD1
v_gene: TRBV6-1
CDR3aa: CASSGGQGNTEAFF
CDR3nt: TGTGCCAGCAGCGGGGGACAGGGGAACACTGAAGCTTTCTTT

abundance: -
j_gene: TRBJ2-1
len: 16
d_gene: TRBD2
v_gene: TRBV4-1
CDR3aa: CASSPHSGSSYNEQFF
CDR3nt: TGCGCCAGCAGCCCTCATAGCGGGAGCTCCTACAATGAGCAGTTCTTC

abundance: -
j_gene: TRBJ2-1
len: 16
d_gene: -
v_gene: TRBV12-3/TRBV12-4
CDR3aa: CASSSKVYGANNEQFF
CDR3nt: TGTGCCAGCAGTTCTAAGGTGTATGGGGCTAACAATGAGCAGTTCTTC

abundance: few
j_gene: TRBJ2-5
len: 20
d_gene: TRBD2
v_gene: TRBV5-1
CDR3aa: CASLQTAFPSGRAMVETQYF
CDR3nt: TGCGCCAGCCTTCAAACAGCTTTCCCTAGCGGGAGGGCCATGGTAGAGACCCAGTACTTC

abundance: -
j_gene: TRBJ2-3
len: 15
d_gene: TRBD2
v_gene: TRBV7-9
CDR3aa: CASSRIAGHTDTQYF
CDR3nt: TGTGCCAGCAGCCGAATAGCGGGACACACAGATACGCAGTATTTT

abundance: few
j_gene: TRBJ2-3
len: 12
d_gene: -
v_gene: TRBV7-9
CDR3aa: CASSLAVDTQYF
CDR3nt: TGTGCCAGCAGCTTAGCGGTGGATACGCAGTATTTT

abundance: few
j_gene: TRBJ2-2
len: 14
d_gene: -
v_gene: TRBV20-1
CDR3aa: CSASVASNTGELFF
CDR3nt: TGCAGTGCTTCGGTAGCGTCGAACACCGGGGAGCTGTTTTTT

abundance: -
j_gene: TRBJ2-2
len: 12
d_gene: -
v_gene: TRBV20-1
CDR3aa: CSAGQNTGELFF
CDR3nt: TGCAGTGCAGGACAAAACACCGGGGAGCTGTTTTTT

abundance: -
j_gene: TRBJ1-2
len: 14
d_gene: -
v_gene: TRBV10-3
CDR3aa: CAISESRGRYGYTF
CDR3nt: TGTGCCATCAGTGAGTCGAGGGGACGCTATGGCTACACCTTC

abundance: -
j_gene: TRBJ2-1
len: 14
d_gene: TRBD2
v_gene: TRBV6-2/TRBV6-3
CDR3aa: CASRETSGYNEQFF
CDR3nt: TGTGCCAGCAGGGAGACTAGCGGCTACAATGAGCAGTTCTTC

abundance: -
j_gene: TRBJ2-7
len: 15
d_gene: TRBD2
v_gene: TRBV6-1
CDR3aa: CANIQDSGRIYEQYF
CDR3nt: TGTGCCAACATTCAGGATAGCGGGAGAATCTACGAGCAGTACTTC

abundance: -
j_gene: TRBJ2-5
len: 16
d_gene: -
v_gene: TRBV5-1
CDR3aa: CASSLLNSGLVETQYF
CDR3nt: TGCGCCAGCAGCTTGCTAAATTCGGGCTTAGTGGAGACCCAGTACTTC

abundance: -
j_gene: TRBJ2-3
len: 12
d_gene: -
v_gene: TRBV2
CDR3aa: CASSEYSDTQYF
CDR3nt: TGTGCCAGCAGTGAATACTCTGACACGCAGTATTTT

abundance: few
j_gene: TRBJ1-6
len: 15
d_gene: -
v_gene: TRBV7-9
CDR3aa: CASSPRDWGNSPLHF
CDR3nt: TGTGCCAGCAGCCCTCGGGACTGGGGGAATTCACCCCTCCACTTT

abundance: -
j_gene: TRBJ1-2
len: 15
d_gene: -
v_gene: TRBV5-1
CDR3aa: CASSLDPGTDYSYTF
CDR3nt: TGCGCCAGCAGCTTGGATCCCGGGACGGACTATAGCTACACCTTC

abundance: -
j_gene: TRBJ2-1
len: 16
d_gene: TRBD2
v_gene: TRBV6-5
CDR3aa: CASRMRTSGSNNEQFF
CDR3nt: TGTGCCAGCAGAATGAGGACTAGCGGGAGCAACAATGAGCAGTTCTTC

abundance: -
j_gene: TRBJ2-1
len: 16
d_gene: TRBD2
v_gene: TRBV7-8
CDR3aa: CASSSDSAGAYNEQFF
CDR3nt: TGTGCCAGCAGCTCCGATTCGGCGGGAGCTTACAATGAGCAGTTCTTC

abundance: many
j_gene: TRBJ2-7
len: 15
d_gene: -
v_gene: TRBV7-2
CDR3aa: CASSYTGLGPYEQYF
CDR3nt: TGTGCCAGCAGCTACACAGGGTTAGGTCCCTACGAGCAGTACTTC

abundance: few
j_gene: TRBJ2-1
len: 15
d_gene: TRBD1
v_gene: TRBV20-1
CDR3aa: CSARDPGQARDEQFF
CDR3nt: TGCAGTGCTAGAGATCCGGGACAGGCCCGGGATGAGCAGTTCTTC

abundance: -
j_gene: TRBJ2-1
len: 16
d_gene: TRBD2
v_gene: TRBV10-3
CDR3aa: CAIMEGAGGFTGEQFF
CDR3nt: TGTGCCATCATGGAGGGAGCGGGAGGGTTTACAGGAGAGCAGTTCTTC

abundance: -
j_gene: TRBJ1-6
len: 15
d_gene: TRBD1
v_gene: TRBV25-1
CDR3aa: CASSPAGQTYSPLHF
CDR3nt: TGTGCCAGCAGTCCTGCGGGACAGACCTATTCACCCCTCCACTTT

abundance: -
j_gene: TRBJ2-7
len: 14
d_gene: -
v_gene: TRBV28
CDR3aa: CASSLVSSSYEQYF
CDR3nt: TGTGCCAGCAGTTTAGTCAGCAGCTCCTACGAGCAGTACTTC

abundance: -
j_gene: TRBJ1-6
len: 14
d_gene: TRBD1
v_gene: TRBV15
CDR3aa: CATSRPGQGIPLHF
CDR3nt: TGTGCCACCAGCAGACCCGGACAGGGAATACCCCTCCACTTT

abundance: few
j_gene: TRBJ2-1
len: 14
d_gene: -
v_gene: TRBV20-1
CDR3aa: CSARRVSGTYEQFF
CDR3nt: TGCAGTGCTAGGAGGGTCAGCGGGACATATGAGCAGTTCTTC

abundance: -
j_gene: TRBJ2-7
len: 15
d_gene: TRBD1
v_gene: TRBV20-1
CDR3aa: CSARDRTGWGYEQYF
CDR3nt: TGCAGTGCTAGAGATCGGACAGGGTGGGGCTACGAGCAGTACTTC

abundance: -
j_gene: TRBJ2-1
len: 12
d_gene: -
v_gene: TRBV28
CDR3aa: CASSPWKIEQFF
CDR3nt: TGTGCCAGCAGTCCCTGGAAGATTGAGCAGTTCTTC

abundance: -
j_gene: TRBJ2-7
len: 11
d_gene: -
v_gene: TRBV6-6
CDR3aa: CASSTPWEQYF
CDR3nt: TGTGCCAGCAGTACCCCGTGGGAGCAGTACTTC

abundance: -
j_gene: TRBJ1-2
len: 15
d_gene: TRBD1
v_gene: TRBV2
CDR3aa: CASSERDRVDYGYTF
CDR3nt: TGTGCCAGCAGTGAAAGGGACAGGGTGGACTATGGCTACACCTTC

abundance: -
j_gene: TRBJ2-6
len: 16
d_gene: TRBD1
v_gene: TRBV20-1
CDR3aa: CSAGGQGADGANVLTF
CDR3nt: TGCAGTGCGGGGGGTCAGGGGGCGGATGGGGCCAACGTCCTGACTTTC

abundance: -
j_gene: TRBJ2-2
len: 16
d_gene: -
v_gene: TRBV7-8
CDR3aa: CASSPRQDSNTGELFF
CDR3nt: TGTGCCAGCAGCCCACGGCAGGATTCGAACACCGGGGAGCTGTTTTTT